The T cell receptor (beta chain) under discussion was sequenced for a study of blood T cell repertoires in COVID-19. J was trimmed by 0 bases and V by 3 bases; bases with no gene match: 9. CDR1 and CDR2 from the germline V gene are KGHSH and LQKENI. The CDR3 is 17 residues long. Produced via immunoSEQ multiplex PCR; TCRdb's table is partial and in-frame only. Of 200,000 to 300,000 clones in the sample, 75% to 90% were seen once. The specimen sequenced was PBMCs or T cells enriched from blood (not recorded which). The genes are TRBV18 and TRBJ2-5; TRBD2 agrees at 8 bases. This sequence originates from a woman aged 40 to 50 with acute COVID-19. The chain's CDR3 is CASSPVARGGDQETQYF. CDR3 sequence (DNA): TGTGCCAGCTCACCCGTCGCCCGGGGGGGTGACCAAGAGACCCAGTACTTC.